Listed here are 26 T cell receptor beta chains from one sample, sequenced in a study of T cell repertoires in cytomegalovirus infection. These receptors lack a known antigen. MiXCR was run by TCRdb on the reads, yielding one entry per CDR3 protein. The sample contains roughly 860,000 distinct CDR3 sequences, approximately 30% of which appear only once. The starting material was cultured CD8+ T cells from PBMCs, obtained from culture after CMV antigen stimulation. The origin of the receptors is a human donor in good health (CMV status not recorded). Some clones in this sample may be carry-over from other donors' samples.

This clonotype was observed many times. This chain uses TRBV28 with TRBJ2-5; TRBD2 matches 10 bases. Trimming at V came to 1 base and at J to 4 bases, leaving 3 bases not matched to a gene. This CDR3 is 15 amino acids long. Germline CDR1 and CDR2: MDHEN and SYDVKM. Here the CDR3 DNA reads TGTGCCAGCAGTTTATCAGCGGGGGGGCCAGAGACCCAGTACTTC. Translating gives CASSLSAGGPETQYF.

V is TRBV4-1 and J is TRBJ1-1, with D perhaps TRBD1 (5 bases). V was trimmed by 0 bases and J by 5 bases, leaving 13 bases between them. There are 15 residues in the CDR3. The germline V gene has CDR1 MGHRA and CDR2 YSYEKL. CDR3 sequence (DNA): TGCGCCAGCAGCCAAGAAGAAGGGGTTATTACTGAAGCTTTCTTT. This gives the protein CASSQEEGVITEAFF.

The chain employs TRBV10-3 and TRBJ2-7; TRBD1 matches 10 bases. After removal of 3 bases from V and 2 bases from J, the junction contained 4 bases not matched to a gene. Germline loops: CDR1 ENHRY, CDR2 SYGVKD. The CDR3 is 15 amino acids. The CDR3 sequence is CAISDRDRGTYEQYV. CDR3 bases: TGTGCCATCAGTGACCGGGACAGGGGTACCTACGAGCAGTACGTC.

This clonotype was counted at least ten times. The J gene is TRBJ2-7, the V gene TRBV6-2 or TRBV6-3, with D perhaps assigned TRBD1 or TRBD2 (5 bases each). Germline loops: CDR1 MNHEY, CDR2 SVGEGT. The CDR3 length is 13 residues. V lost 5 bases and J lost 4, with 12 bases in between. The CDR3 nucleotides are TGTGCCAGCAGTACCGGGACCTTATACGAGCAGTACGTC. Its protein product is CASSTGTLYEQYV.

The chain couples TRBV20-1 to TRBJ2-1, with D perhaps matching TRBD2 (6 bases). Germline V CDR1 and CDR2: DFQATT, SNEGSKA (reference sequence). V was cut by 7 bases and J by 8 bases, with 6 bases left in between. The CDR3 is 9 amino acids. The CDR3 bases are TGCAGTGGGAGGGATGAGCAGTTCTTC. It yields the protein CSGRDEQFF.

The chain carries TRBV7-9 and TRBJ2-1; possible D gene TRBD2, 5 bases. V lost 2 bases and J 8 bases, leaving 10 bases between the germline ends. Germline values: CDR1 SEHNR, CDR2 FQNEAQ (reference sequence). The CDR3 totals 13 residues. The CDR3 sequence: CASSLKGSDEQFF. CDR3 sequence (DNA): TGTGCCAGCAGCTTAAAAGGGAGCGATGAGCAGTTCTTC.

The rearrangement links TRBV12-3 or TRBV12-4 to TRBJ2-7; possibly TRBD1 for D (5 bases). CDR3 length: 13 residues. V was pared by 4 bases and J by 1 base, with 8 bases between. The chain's CDR3 is CASSSGISYEQYF. Written as DNA, the CDR3 is TGTGCCAGCAGTTCAGGGATATCCTACGAGCAGTACTTC.

The chain links TRBV11-3 to TRBJ1-1, with 10 bases aligning to TRBD1. CDR3 length equals 17 residues. The V segment lost 4 bases and the J segment 3 bases; nucleotides outside the gene matches: 11. The germline V gene encodes CDR1 SGHNT and CDR2 YENEEA. CDR3 protein: CASSSAGTGVGDTEAFF. As DNA, the CDR3 is TGTGCCAGCAGCTCCGCCGGGACAGGGGTTGGGGACACTGAAGCTTTCTTT.

This CDR3 is CASSPPSGVYPFHDMNTEAFF. CDR3 DNA sequence: TGTGCCAGCAGCCCACCCAGCGGGGTGTATCCTTTCCATGACATGAACACTGAAGCTTTCTTT. This chain connects TRBV7-8 to TRBJ1-1, with D unclear. The V and J ends lost 5 bases and 0 bases respectively, with 31 bases between them. The CDR3 is 21 residues long. Germline-derived CDR1 and CDR2 are SGHVS and FQNEAQ.

Remarks on this clonotype: With a much larger clone just one base away, this may be a read error. The chain is built from TRBV7-8 and TRBJ2-3; D possibly corresponds to TRBD1 (6 bases). Trimming removed 1 base from V and 2 bases from J, with 7 bases in between. This CDR3 is 14 amino acids long. From germline, CDR1 is SGHVS and CDR2 FQNEAQ. The DNA of the CDR3 is TGTGCCAGCAGCTTAGGGGACACCACAGATACGCAGTATTTT. It is translated as CASSLGDTTDTQYF.

The CDR3: CASSAAPLDTQYF. The CDR3 region has the DNA TGTGCCAGCAGCGCAGCTCCCCTAGATACGCAGTATTTT. The chain has TRBV11-2 and TRBJ2-3; D is ambiguous. This CDR3 contains 13 residues. Germline CDR1 reads SGHAT; CDR2 reads FQNNGV. The V gene lost 5 bases and the J gene lost 5 bases, with 11 bases spanning the gap.

On this clonotype itself: The junction shows a germline mismatch at one end, possibly a read error. The gene calls are TRBV6-5 and TRBJ1-1, with D possibly being TRBD1 (5 bases). Germline lookup yields CDR1 MNHEY and CDR2 SVGAGI. The length of the CDR3 is 16 residues. The CDR3 loop is CAGSYHWLGVNTEAFF. The CDR3 DNA reads as TGTGCCGGCAGTTACCACTGGTTGGGGGTGAACACTGAAGCTTTCTTT.

The chain carries TRBV7-6 and TRBJ2-3; no clear D. The CDR3 covers 15 residues. CDR1 SGHVS and CDR2 FNYEAQ come from the germline V gene. V lost 5 bases, J lost 3 bases, and 15 bases lay in between. In DNA form, the CDR3 reads TGTGCCAGCAGCACAAAGGGTAGAGGAACAGATACGCAGTATTTT. This gives the protein CASSTKGRGTDTQYF.

V usage is TRBV4-1 and J usage is TRBJ2-2, with D unclear. This CDR3 has 13 residues. The germline CDR1 and CDR2 sequences are MGHRA and YSYEKL. Trimming removed 5 bases from V and 1 base from J, with 5 bases in between. As DNA, the CDR3 is TGCGCCAGCAGCGGAGAGAACACCGGGGAGCTGTTTTTT. This encodes CASSGENTGELFF.

V gene TRBV4-1 combines with J gene TRBJ2-1, with 7 nucleotides matching TRBD1. Germline assignment: CDR1 MGHRA and CDR2 YSYEKL. The CDR3 is 15 residues long. The ends lost 7 bases at V and 0 bases at J; junction bases unmatched: 6. The CDR3 sequence is CASTAGTDSYNEQFF. The CDR3 nucleotides are TGCGCCAGCACCGCAGGGACAGACTCCTACAATGAGCAGTTCTTC.

The chain is built from TRBV11-2 and TRBJ2-7; D possibly corresponds to TRBD1 (6 bases). The CDR3 totals 12 residues. Germline CDR1 SGHAT, CDR2 FQNNGV. With 5 bases removed from V and 4 bases from J, the gap between germline ends came to 9 bases. The CDR3 protein is CASSRQAYEQYF. In DNA form, the CDR3 reads TGTGCCAGCAGCCGACAGGCTTACGAGCAGTACTTC.

The sample holds one count of this clonotype. The chain carries TRBV10-3 and TRBJ2-6; the match to TRBD1 covers 10 bases. With V trimmed by 0 bases and J by 4 bases, 3 bases remained unmatched. CDR3 length: 17 residues. CDR1 ENHRY and CDR2 SYGVKD come from the germline V gene. The CDR3 loop reads CAISESDRGPGANVLTF. The DNA of the CDR3 is TGTGCCATCAGTGAGTCTGACAGGGGGCCCGGGGCCAACGTCCTGACTTTC.

This chain connects TRBV29-1 to TRBJ2-1, with 11 nucleotides matching TRBD2. V gave up 8 bases and J gave up 8 bases; unmatched junction bases: 11. CDR1 SQVTM and CDR2 ANQGSEA come from the germline V gene. This CDR3 contains 14 residues. This CDR3 reads CSSIAGGPPDEQFF. CDR3 DNA: TGCAGCTCCATAGCGGGGGGGCCCCCCGATGAGCAGTTCTTC.

This clonotype has more than one count but fewer than ten. The CDR3 DNA reads TGTGCCAGCAGGAATAACCAAGAGACCCAGTACTTC. As protein: CASRNNQETQYF. The V gene is TRBV12-3 or TRBV12-4, the J gene TRBJ2-5; D is unclear. CDR3 length equals 12 residues. The V and J ends lost 6 bases and 0 bases respectively, with 5 bases between them.

J is TRBJ1-4 and V is TRBV6-5; maybe TRBD1 (5 bases). The CDR3 runs 10 residues. In germline, CDR1 is MNHEY, CDR2 SVGAGI. Here the CDR3 reads CSAGHEKLFF. CDR3 sequence (DNA): TGTTCGGCGGGACATGAAAAACTGTTTTTT.

On this clonotype: An end of the junction does not agree with germline; a read error may underlie this. The gene calls are TRBV6-4 and TRBJ2-1, with 13 positions matching TRBD2. The CDR3 covers 15 residues. Germline CDR1 and CDR2: MRHNA and SNTAGT. Here the CDR3 DNA reads TGTGCCAACAGTACTAGCGGGGGGGCTTACAATGAGCAGTTCTTC. Translated, it gives CANSTSGGAYNEQFF.

V and J are TRBV12-3 or TRBV12-4 and TRBJ2-2, with 10 bases matching TRBD1. The J segment lost 6 bases and the V segment lost 4 bases, leaving 8 bases of the junction unmatched. This CDR3 is built from 16 residues. The CDR3 region has the DNA TGTGCCAGCAGTTCCCTCGGACAGGGGGTTCCCGGGGAGCTGTTTTTT. It is translated as CASSSLGQGVPGELFF.

Only a few counts were recorded for this clonotype. The J gene is TRBJ2-7, the V gene TRBV6-2 or TRBV6-3, with 7 bases identical to TRBD1. V lost 5 bases, J lost 3 bases, and 4 bases stayed unmatched. CDR3 length equals 13 residues. Germline V gene data show CDR1 as MNHEY and CDR2 as SVGEGT. The CDR3, as DNA: TGTGCCAGCAGTCCTGGACAGGTCTACGAGCAGTACGTC. Residues: CASSPGQVYEQYV.

This clonotype was seen a handful of times. The chain couples TRBV28 to TRBJ1-4; D call uncertain. The germline V gene encodes CDR1 MDHEN and CDR2 SYDVKM. The CDR3 length is 14 residues. V lost 2 bases, J lost 7 bases, and 11 bases lay in between. The CDR3 sequence: CASSLAGWSEKLFF. In DNA, the CDR3 is TGTGCCAGCAGTTTAGCCGGCTGGAGTGAAAAACTGTTTTTT.

The CDR3 sequence: CASSIFRGGTDTQYF. In nucleotides, the CDR3 is TGTGCCAGTAGTATATTCAGGGGTGGCACAGATACGCAGTATTTT. The chain employs TRBV19 and TRBJ2-3, with D perhaps matching TRBD1 (6 bases). The V end was cut by 2 bases, the J end by 1 base, with 10 bases between. CDR1 is LNHDA and CDR2 is SQIVND in the germline V gene (reference sequence). The CDR3 has 15 amino acids.

This clonotype was seen repeatedly, ten times or more. The chain carries TRBV5-1 and TRBJ2-5; TRBD2 matches at 13 bases. The germline V gene has CDR1 SGHRS and CDR2 YFSETQ. Trimming took 4 bases from V and 4 from J; bases not matched to a gene: 4. The CDR3 contains 15 residues. The CDR3 loop reads CASSATSGGLETQYF. The CDR3 nucleotides read TGCGCCAGCAGCGCGACTAGCGGGGGGTTAGAGACCCAGTACTTC.